This T cell receptor beta chain stems from a study of tissue T cells after allogeneic stem cell transplantation. At the level of the study: Every graft-versus-host disease patient had gastrointestinal disease and got several lines of graft-versus-host disease therapy.

This clone came up once. The antigen remains unidentified. Generated by immunoSEQ multiplex PCR, the TCRdb table keeps only in-frame clones and is missing some. The sample lists about 40,000 clones, about nine tenths occurring once. This CDR3 region has 14 residues. The V segment lost 8 bases and the J segment 3 bases; nucleotides outside the gene matches: 7. Germline V lookup: CDR1 MNHEY, CDR2 SVGAGI. Study results and limitations: Only a limited share of tissue TCRs appeared in blood or spleen.

The sequence derives from a woman between 35 and 75 years old who later had graft-versus-host disease after an allogeneic stem cell transplant. Specimen: blood, collected before transplantation. The chain couples TRBV6-5 to TRBJ1-1; 9 positions agree with TRBD1. The CDR3 sequence: CASLPGQGYTEAFF. Written as DNA, the CDR3 is TGTGCCAGCTTACCGGGACAGGGTTACACTGAAGCTTTCTTT.